Listed below are T cell receptor beta chains from one sample, sequenced in a study of yellow fever vaccine responses in identical twins. TCRdb used MiXCR to reprocess the RT-PCR reads, holding one entry per CDR3 protein. The sample includes 2,000 to 3,000 distinct CDR3 sequences, 82% of them seen just once. Sequences were derived from T cells from blood (PBMCs), unsorted or a sorted subset (not recorded which), sampled before or after yellow fever vaccination (not recorded which). These receptors were collected from a woman aged 18-35 years who received the yellow fever vaccine. Each CDR3 is given with its conserved first and last residue. D genes are given only for firm matches. The size of a clone is reported for some rows only, either as once, few or many, or as a class for expanded clones.

TRBJ2-3	NA	TRBV9	NA	TGTGCCAGCAGCGTAACTGGGACAGATACGCAGTATTTT	CASSVTGTDTQYF
TRBJ2-3	few	TRBV4-3	TRBD1	TGCGCCAGCAGCCAGGATCTACCGGGACAGTTAGGAGATACGCAGTATTTT	CASSQDLPGQLGDTQYF
TRBJ2-7	NA	TRBV20-1	NA	TGCAGTGCACCGCTAAACGAGCAGTACTTC	CSAPLNEQYF
TRBJ2-5	NA	TRBV28	NA	TGTGCCAGCAGCCCCGTCGAGGGAGAGACCCAGTACTTC	CASSPVEGETQYF
TRBJ2-1	NA	TRBV20-1	NA	TGCAGTGCTCCCCGAGGAGCGACGCCCTACAATGAGCAGTTCTTC	CSAPRGATPYNEQFF
TRBJ2-2	NA	TRBV13	NA	TGTGCCAGCAGCTCCGCGAACACCGGGGAGCTGTTTTTT	CASSSANTGELFF
TRBJ2-7	NA	TRBV23-1	TRBD1	TGCGCCAGCAGTCAATCAAGGGCAGGGGGTTCCTACGAGCAGTACTTC	CASSQSRAGGSYEQYF
TRBJ2-4	NA	TRBV7-9	NA	TGTGCCAGCAGCTTAGCTGGGCCGGGAGCCAAAAACATTCAGTACTTC	CASSLAGPGAKNIQYF
TRBJ2-7	NA	TRBV7-9	NA	TGTGCCAGCAGCGACGGGAGTTTGTCCTACGAGCAGTACTTC	CASSDGSLSYEQYF
TRBJ2-7	NA	TRBV4-1	NA	TGCGCCAGCAGCCGGGTTGGATACGAGCAGTACTTC	CASSRVGYEQYF
TRBJ2-7	once	TRBV11-1	TRBD1	TGTGCCAGCAGCTCCGTAGACAGGGATGGCGAGCAGTACTTC	CASSSVDRDGEQYF
TRBJ1-5	NA	TRBV4-1	NA	TGCGCCAGCAGCCAAGACCCAGCTTATAGCAATCAGCCCCAGCATTTT	CASSQDPAYSNQPQHF
TRBJ2-1	NA	TRBV19	NA	TGTGCCAGTAGTGCCCATGAGCAGTTCTTC	CASSAHEQFF
TRBJ2-7	once	TRBV28	TRBD1	TGTGCCAGCCGGGGACAGTCAGGTTACGAGCAGTACTTC	CASRGQSGYEQYF
TRBJ2-1	NA	TRBV11-1	NA	TGTGCCAGCGGGGGCCTCTCCTACAATGAGCAGTTCTTC	CASGGLSYNEQFF
TRBJ2-7	NA	TRBV27	NA	TGTGCCAGCAGTTTAGGGGACCATCCCTACGAGCAGTACTTC	CASSLGDHPYEQYF
TRBJ1-4	NA	TRBV15	NA	TGTGCCACCAGCACAGAAAAGGCCAGGACGGAGCCTAATGAAAAACTGTTTTTT	CATSTEKARTEPNEKLFF
TRBJ2-2	once	TRBV9	TRBD1	TGTGCCAGCAGCAAACAGGGGAACGGGGAGCTGTTTTTT	CASSKQGNGELFF
TRBJ1-3	NA	TRBV4-1	NA	TGCGCCAGCAGCGAAGACAGGAGCTCTGGAAACACCATATATTTT	CASSEDRSSGNTIYF
TRBJ2-7	NA	TRBV2	NA	TGTGCCAGCAGCGGAGACAGCTACGAGCAGTACTTC	CASSGDSYEQYF
TRBJ2-3	NA	TRBV5-1	NA	TGCGCCAGCAGCTTGTTCTCCACAGATACGCAGTATTTT	CASSLFSTDTQYF
TRBJ1-1	few	TRBV11-1	NA	TGTGCCAGCAGTGCGCCGGGGGATAACACTGAAGCTTTCTTT	CASSAPGDNTEAFF
TRBJ2-4	NA	TRBV15	NA	TGTGCCACCAGCAGAGTGAGGCGGACAGACAAAAACATTCAGTACTTC	CATSRVRRTDKNIQYF